This T cell receptor beta chain was sequenced for a study of cytomegalovirus exposure and HLA in healthy donors. Findings of the study overall: For TCR beta chains, V- and J-gene trimming was later linked to a missense DCLRE1C variant.

With regard to this clone: The antigen is unknown.

Germline CDR1 SEHNR, CDR2 FQNEAQ (reference sequence). This CDR3 spans 15 amino acids. Trimming took off 1 base at V and 0 bases at J, with 8 bases between the two ends. 60 Vbeta and 13 Jbeta primers were used in PCR. Profiled with immunoSEQ multiplex PCR; TCRdb holds only in-frame clones, not every one. The sample gives 150,000 or so clones, over 65% of which show up once; about 2.1% is in the top ten. The genes are TRBV7-9 and TRBJ2-3; D call uncertain. Sequenced material: PBMCs. The receptor comes from a man aged 25 to 45 in good health and CMV-seronegative. The CDR3 spells CASSLGHPSTDTQYF. CDR3 DNA sequence: TGTGCCAGCAGCTTAGGGCATCCCAGCACAGATACGCAGTATTTT.